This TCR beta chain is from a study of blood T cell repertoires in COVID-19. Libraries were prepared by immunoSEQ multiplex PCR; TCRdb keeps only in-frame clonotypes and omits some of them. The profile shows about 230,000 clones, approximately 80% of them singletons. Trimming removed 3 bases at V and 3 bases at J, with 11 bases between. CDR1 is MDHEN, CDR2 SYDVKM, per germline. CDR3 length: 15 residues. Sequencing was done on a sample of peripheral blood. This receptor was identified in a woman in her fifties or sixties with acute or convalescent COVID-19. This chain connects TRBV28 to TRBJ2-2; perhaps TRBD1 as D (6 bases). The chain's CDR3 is CASSFWGQYTGELFF. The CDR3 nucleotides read TGTGCCAGCAGTTTTTGGGGGCAGTACACCGGGGAGCTGTTTTTT.